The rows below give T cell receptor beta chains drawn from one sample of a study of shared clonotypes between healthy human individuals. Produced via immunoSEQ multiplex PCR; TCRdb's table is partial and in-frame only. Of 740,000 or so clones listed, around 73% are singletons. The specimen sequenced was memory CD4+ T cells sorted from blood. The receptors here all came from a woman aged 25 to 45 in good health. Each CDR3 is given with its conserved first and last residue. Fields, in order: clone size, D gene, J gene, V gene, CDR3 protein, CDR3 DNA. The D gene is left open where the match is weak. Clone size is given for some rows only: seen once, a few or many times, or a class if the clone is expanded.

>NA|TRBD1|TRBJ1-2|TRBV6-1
CASSEGRDSFYGYTF
TGTGCCAGCAGTGAAGGCCGGGACAGCTTCTATGGCTACACCTTC
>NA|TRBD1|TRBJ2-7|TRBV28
CASGTGGTYEQYF
TGTGCCAGCGGGACAGGAGGGACCTACGAGCAGTACTTC
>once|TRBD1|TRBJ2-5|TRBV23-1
CASTPGTGGETQYF
TGCGCCAGCACCCCCGGGACAGGGGGGGAGACCCAGTACTTC
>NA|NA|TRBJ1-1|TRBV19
CASSMVGHTEAFF
TGTGCCAGTAGTATGGTCGGTCACACTGAAGCTTTCTTT
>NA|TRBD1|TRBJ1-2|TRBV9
CASSGPRDRVWYGYTF
TGTGCCAGCAGCGGACCTCGGGACAGGGTATGGTATGGCTACACCTTC
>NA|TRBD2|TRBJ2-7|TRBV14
CASSQRGTSGLYEQYF
TGTGCCAGCAGCCAACGAGGAACTAGCGGCCTTTACGAGCAGTACTTC
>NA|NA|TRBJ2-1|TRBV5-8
CASSLFRYNEQFF
TGTGCCAGCAGCTTGTTCAGATACAATGAGCAGTTCTTC
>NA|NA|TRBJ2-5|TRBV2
CASTPRRGQETQYF
TGTGCCAGCACCCCCAGGAGGGGACAGGAGACCCAGTACTTC
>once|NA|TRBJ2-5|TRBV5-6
CASSLWTLGSQETQYF
TGTGCCAGCAGCTTATGGACTCTTGGAAGCCAAGAGACCCAGTACTTC
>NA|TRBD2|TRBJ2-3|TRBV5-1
CASSGGRVTDTQYF
TGCGCCAGCAGCGGCGGGAGGGTGACAGATACGCAGTATTTT
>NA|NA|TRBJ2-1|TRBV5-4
CASSNGVGNYNEQFF
TGTGCCAGCAGCAATGGGGTGGGAAACTACAATGAGCAGTTCTTC
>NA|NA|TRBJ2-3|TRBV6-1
CASIRPGEGTDTQYF
TGTGCCAGCATTAGGCCGGGAGAAGGGACAGATACGCAGTATTTT
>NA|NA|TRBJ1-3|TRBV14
CASSLLREAGNTIYF
TGTGCCAGCAGCCTACTCCGGGAGGCTGGGAACACCATATATTTT
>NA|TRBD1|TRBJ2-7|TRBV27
CASGAGGQGARGQYF
TGTGCCAGTGGGGCGGGGGGACAGGGGGCGCGTGGGCAGTACTTC
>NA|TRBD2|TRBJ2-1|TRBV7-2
CASSLVSGSGIEQFF
TGTGCCAGCAGCTTAGTTAGCGGGAGCGGGATTGAGCAGTTCTTC
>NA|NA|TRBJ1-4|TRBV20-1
CSAPKGEKLFF
TGCAGTGCTCCTAAGGGGGAAAAACTGTTTTTT
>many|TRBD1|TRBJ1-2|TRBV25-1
CASHTGVHGYTF
TGTGCCAGCCATACAGGGGTCCATGGCTACACCTTC
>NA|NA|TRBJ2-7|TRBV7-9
CASSLGVAWQYF
TGTGCCAGCAGCTTAGGGGTGGCTTGGCAGTACTTC
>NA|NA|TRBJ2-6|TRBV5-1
CASYERAGANVLTF
TGCGCCAGCTACGAAAGGGCCGGGGCCAACGTCCTGACTTTC
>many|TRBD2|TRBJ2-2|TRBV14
CASSQDGLAETGELFF
TGTGCCAGCAGCCAAGATGGCCTAGCGGAAACCGGGGAGCTGTTTTTT
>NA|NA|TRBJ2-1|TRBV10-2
CASSQRTNEQFF
TGCGCCAGCAGCCAGCGGACCAATGAGCAGTTCTTC
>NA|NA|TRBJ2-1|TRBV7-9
CASSVLTERQFF
TGTGCCAGCAGCGTTCTCACGGAGAGGCAGTTCTTC
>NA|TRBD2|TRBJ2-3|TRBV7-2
CASREASGSTDTQYF
TGTGCCAGCAGAGAGGCTAGCGGGAGCACAGATACGCAGTATTTT
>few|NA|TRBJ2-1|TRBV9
CASSVVSENDEQFF
TGTGCCAGCAGCGTAGTATCGGAGAACGATGAGCAGTTCTTC
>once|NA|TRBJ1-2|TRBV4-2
CASSQGGVEGYTF
TGTGCCAGCAGCCAAGGAGGCGTCGAGGGGTACACCTTC
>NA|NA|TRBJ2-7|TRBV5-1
CASRLDYNYEQYF
TGCGCCAGCAGGTTGGACTACAACTACGAGCAGTACTTC
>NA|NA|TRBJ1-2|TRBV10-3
CAISETPGDYGYTF
TGTGCCATCAGTGAGACCCCAGGAGACTATGGCTACACCTTC
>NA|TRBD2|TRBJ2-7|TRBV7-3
CASSISGSHEQYF
TGTGCCAGCAGCATTAGCGGGAGCCACGAGCAGTACTTC
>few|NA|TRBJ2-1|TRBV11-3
CASSPRRGSYNEQFF
TGTGCCAGCAGCCCCCGGCGGGGCTCCTACAATGAGCAGTTCTTC
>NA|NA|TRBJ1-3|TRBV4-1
CASSQDWAGSGNTIYF
TGCGCCAGCAGCCAAGATTGGGCAGGGAGTGGAAACACCATATATTTT
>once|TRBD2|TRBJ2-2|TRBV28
CASSLSLAGPGELFF
TGTGCCAGCAGTTTATCTCTAGCGGGACCCGGGGAGCTGTTTTTT
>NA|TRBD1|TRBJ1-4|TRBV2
CASSEGQGFEKLFF
TGTGCCAGCAGTGAGGGACAGGGTTTTGAAAAACTGTTTTTT
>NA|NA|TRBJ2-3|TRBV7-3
CASSLSGPDTQYF
TGTGCCAGCAGCTTATCCGGCCCAGATACGCAGTATTTT
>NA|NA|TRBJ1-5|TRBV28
CASSRYQPQHF
TGTGCCAGCAGTCGATATCAGCCCCAGCATTTT
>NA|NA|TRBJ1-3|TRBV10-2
CASSESRGVHTIYF
TGCGCCAGCAGTGAGTCACGAGGAGTCCACACCATATATTTT
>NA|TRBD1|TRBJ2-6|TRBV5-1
CASSLDLPTGVSSGANVLTF
TGCGCCAGCAGCTTGGACCTTCCGACAGGGGTCTCCTCTGGGGCCAACGTCCTGACTTTC